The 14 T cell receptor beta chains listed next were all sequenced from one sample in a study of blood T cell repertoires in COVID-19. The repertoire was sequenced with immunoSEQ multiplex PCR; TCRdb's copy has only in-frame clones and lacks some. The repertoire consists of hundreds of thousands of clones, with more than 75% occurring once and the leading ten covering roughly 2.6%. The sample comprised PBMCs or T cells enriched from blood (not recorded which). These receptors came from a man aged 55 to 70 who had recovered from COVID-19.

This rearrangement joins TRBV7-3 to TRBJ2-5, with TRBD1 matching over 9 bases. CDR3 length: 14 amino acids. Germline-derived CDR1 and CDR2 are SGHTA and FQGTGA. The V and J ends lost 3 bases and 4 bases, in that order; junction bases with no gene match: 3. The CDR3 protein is CASSFGDRVETQYF. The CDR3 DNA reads TGTGCCAGCAGCTTCGGGGACAGGGTAGAGACCCAGTACTTC.

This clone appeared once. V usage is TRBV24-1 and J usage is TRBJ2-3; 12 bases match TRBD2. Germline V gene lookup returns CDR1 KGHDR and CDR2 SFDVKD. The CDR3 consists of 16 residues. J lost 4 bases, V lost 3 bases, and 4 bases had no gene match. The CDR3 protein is CATSDPTSGSSDTQYF. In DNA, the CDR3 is TGTGCCACCAGTGATCCGACTAGCGGGAGTTCAGATACGCAGTATTTT.

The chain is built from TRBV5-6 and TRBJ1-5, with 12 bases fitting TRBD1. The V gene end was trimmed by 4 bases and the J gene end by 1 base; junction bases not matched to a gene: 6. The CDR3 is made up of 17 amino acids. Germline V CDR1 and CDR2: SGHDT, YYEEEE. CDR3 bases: TGTGCCAGCAGCCGGGGGACAGGGGGCGCGAGCAATCAGCCCCAGCATTTT. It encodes CASSRGTGGASNQPQHF.

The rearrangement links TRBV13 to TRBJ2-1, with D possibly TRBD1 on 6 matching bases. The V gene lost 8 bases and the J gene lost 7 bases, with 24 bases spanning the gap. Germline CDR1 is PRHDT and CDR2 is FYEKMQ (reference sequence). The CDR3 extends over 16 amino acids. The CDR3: CASGYGRQVGANEQFF. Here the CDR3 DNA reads TGTGCCAGCGGCTATGGCCGACAGGTCGGCGCAAATGAGCAGTTCTTC. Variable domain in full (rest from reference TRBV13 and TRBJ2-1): AAGVIQSPRHLIKEKRETATLKCYPIPRHDTVYWYQQGPGQDPQFLISFYEKMQSDKGSIPDRFSAQQFSDYHSELNMSSLELGDSALYFCASGYGRQVGANEQFFGPGTRLTVL.

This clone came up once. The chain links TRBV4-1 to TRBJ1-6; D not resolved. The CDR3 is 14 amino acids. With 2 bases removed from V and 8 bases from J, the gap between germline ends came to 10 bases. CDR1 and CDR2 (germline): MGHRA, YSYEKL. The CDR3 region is CASSQLPIYSPLHF. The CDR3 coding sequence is TGCGCCAGCAGCCAACTCCCTATTTATTCACCCCTCCACTTT.

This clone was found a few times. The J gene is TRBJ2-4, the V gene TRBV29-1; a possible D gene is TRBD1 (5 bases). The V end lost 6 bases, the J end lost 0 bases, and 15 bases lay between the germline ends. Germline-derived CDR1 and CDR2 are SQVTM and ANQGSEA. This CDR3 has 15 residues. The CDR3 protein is CSVLDSALAKNIQYF. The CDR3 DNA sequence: TGCAGCGTGCTCGACAGTGCGCTAGCCAAAAACATTCAGTACTTC.

The CDR3: CASSQTQGGPEAFF. The CDR3 region has the DNA TGTGCCAGCAGCCAAACCCAGGGTGGGCCTGAAGCTTTCTTT. The V call is TRBV7-2, the J call TRBJ1-1; D perhaps matches TRBD1 (5 bases). The CDR3 extends over 14 amino acids. Germline CDR1 reads SGHTA; CDR2 reads FQGNSA. With 5 bases removed from V and 6 bases from J, the gap between germline ends came to 16 bases.

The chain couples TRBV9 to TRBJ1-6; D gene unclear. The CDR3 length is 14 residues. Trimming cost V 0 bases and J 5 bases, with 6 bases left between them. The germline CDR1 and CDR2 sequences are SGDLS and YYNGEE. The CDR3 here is CASSVDRHNSPLHF. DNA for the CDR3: TGTGCCAGCAGCGTAGACAGACATAATTCACCCCTCCACTTT.

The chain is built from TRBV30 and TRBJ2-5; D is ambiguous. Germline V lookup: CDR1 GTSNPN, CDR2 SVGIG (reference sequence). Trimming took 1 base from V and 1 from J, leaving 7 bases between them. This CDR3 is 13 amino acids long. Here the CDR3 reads CAWSGHFQETQYF. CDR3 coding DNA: TGTGCCTGGAGTGGACATTTCCAAGAGACCCAGTACTTC. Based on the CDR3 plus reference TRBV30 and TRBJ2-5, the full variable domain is SQTIHQWPATLVQPVGSPLSLECTVEGTSNPNLYWYRQAAGRGLQLLFYSVGIGQISSEVPQNLSASRPQDRQFILSSKKLLLSDSGFYLCAWSGHFQETQYFGPGTRLLVL.

The CDR3 loop reads CASKTWAAGDTEAFF. The CDR3 coding sequence is TGCGCCAGCAAAACCTGGGCAGCAGGGGACACTGAAGCTTTCTTT. V is TRBV5-1 and J is TRBJ1-1, with D possibly matching TRBD1 (6 bases). Germline V gives CDR1 SGHRS, CDR2 YFSETQ. V lost 6 bases, J lost 3 bases, and 18 bases lay in between. There are 15 residues in the CDR3.

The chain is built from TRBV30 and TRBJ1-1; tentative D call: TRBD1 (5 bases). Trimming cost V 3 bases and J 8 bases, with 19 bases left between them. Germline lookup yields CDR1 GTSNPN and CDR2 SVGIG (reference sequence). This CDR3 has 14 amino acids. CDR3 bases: TGTGCCTGGAGGAAGGGCGGAGGGGTGGCCGAAGCTTTCTTT. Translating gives CAWRKGGGVAEAFF.

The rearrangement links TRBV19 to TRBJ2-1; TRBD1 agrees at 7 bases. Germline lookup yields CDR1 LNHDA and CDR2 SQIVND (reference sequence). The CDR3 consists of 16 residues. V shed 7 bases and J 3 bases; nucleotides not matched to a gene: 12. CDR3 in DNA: TGTGCCAGTAATTCAGGGGGAAAGGTTAACTACAATGAGCAGTTCTTC. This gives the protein CASNSGGKVNYNEQFF.

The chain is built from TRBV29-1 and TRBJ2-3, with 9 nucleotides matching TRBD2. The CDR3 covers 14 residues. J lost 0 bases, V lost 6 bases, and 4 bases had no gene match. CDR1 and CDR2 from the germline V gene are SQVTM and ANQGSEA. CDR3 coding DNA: TGCAGCGTGCCGACTAGCGGTAGCACAGATACGCAGTATTTT. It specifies CSVPTSGSTDTQYF.

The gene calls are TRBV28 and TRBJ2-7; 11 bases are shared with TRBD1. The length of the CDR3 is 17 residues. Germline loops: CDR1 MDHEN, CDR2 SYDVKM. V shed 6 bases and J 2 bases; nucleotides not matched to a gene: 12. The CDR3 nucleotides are TGTGCCAGCAGCCGCCTGCCCCCGGGACAGGGGGCCTACGAGCAGTACTTC. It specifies CASSRLPPGQGAYEQYF.